Presented here are 21 T cell receptor beta chains from one specimen sequenced in a study of control samples from healthy donors and cancer patients. Data came from immunoSEQ multiplex PCR; TCRdb stores just in-frame clones and leaves some out. The repertoire consists of roughly 86,000 clones, with about nine tenths occurring once and the leading ten covering less than 20%. The sequenced material came from blood. Receptors were obtained from a man aged 30 to 39 in good health.

The gene calls are TRBV19 and TRBJ2-7; 9 positions agree with TRBD2. The trim removed 6 bases at V and 2 bases at J, leaving 11 bases unmatched. Germline-derived CDR1 and CDR2 are LNHDA and SQIVND (reference sequence). The CDR3 extends over 16 amino acids. The CDR3, as DNA: TGTGCCAGTAGCCGAGGGCTAGCGGGGACCGCCTACGAGCAGTACTTC. This encodes CASSRGLAGTAYEQYF.

This chain connects TRBV6-5 to TRBJ1-5; 7 positions match TRBD1. CDR3 length: 15 residues. Germline assignment: CDR1 MNHEY and CDR2 SVGAGI. The ends lost 8 bases at V and 4 bases at J; junction bases unmatched: 11. The CDR3 protein is CASSYGTARNQPQHF. The CDR3 DNA reads as TGTGCCAGCTCTTACGGGACAGCAAGGAATCAGCCCCAGCATTTT.

The chain's CDR3 is CASSRYGTGGEQYF. Written as DNA, the CDR3 is TGTGCCAGTAGCCGATATGGGACAGGGGGTGAGCAGTACTTC. The chain is built from TRBV19 and TRBJ2-7, with 11 bases identical to TRBD1. Germline V CDR1 and CDR2: LNHDA, SQIVND (reference sequence). Trimming cost V 6 bases and J 7 bases; bases outside gene matches: 8. CDR3 length: 14 amino acids. The full variable domain, with the rest looked up from reference TRBV19 and TRBJ2-7, is DGGITQSPKYLFRKEGQNVTLSCEQNLNHDAMYWYRQDPGQGLRLIYYSQIVNDFQKGDIAEGYSVSREKKESFPLTVTSAQKNPTAFYLCASSRYGTGGEQYFGPGTRLTVT.

The chain carries TRBV5-1 and TRBJ2-1, with 9 bases that match TRBD1. The CDR3 is made up of 15 amino acids. The V gene's germline CDR1 is SGHRS and CDR2 YFSETQ. V lost 3 bases and J lost 5; bases outside the gene matches: 6. Here the CDR3 reads CASSWGQGYNNEQFF. For the CDR3, the DNA is TGCGCCAGCAGCTGGGGACAGGGATACAACAATGAGCAGTTCTTC.

The count of this clone is one. This sequence joins TRBV5-4 and TRBJ2-2; D gene uncertain. The germline CDR1 and CDR2 sequences are SGHNT and YYREEE (reference sequence). V lost 0 bases and J lost 1, with 10 bases in between. CDR3 length: 16 amino acids. For the CDR3, the DNA is TGTGCCAGCAGCTTGGCGAGGAAACAGAACACCGGGGAGCTGTTTTTT. Its translation: CASSLARKQNTGELFF.

The chain is built from TRBV12-3 or TRBV12-4 and TRBJ1-5; D not resolved. The CDR3 has 13 amino acids. Trimming shortened V by 5 bases and J by 0 bases, and 5 bases separated the two germline ends. The CDR3 protein is CASSDNSNQPQHF. In DNA form, the CDR3 reads TGTGCCAGCAGTGATAATAGCAATCAGCCCCAGCATTTT.

The chain employs TRBV12-3 or TRBV12-4 and TRBJ1-2; no firm D call. This CDR3 comprises 13 residues. V gave up 3 bases and J gave up 6 bases, with 11 bases separating them. This CDR3 reads CASSLLGLNGYTF. The CDR3 nucleotides are TGTGCCAGCAGTTTGTTGGGTCTCAATGGCTACACCTTC.

The rearrangement joins TRBV5-1 to TRBJ2-1; D gene unclear. Germline CDR1 is SGHRS and CDR2 is YFSETQ. Between the trimmed V and J ends, which lost 1 base and 9 bases, there was a span of 8 bases. The CDR3 contains 12 residues. The CDR3 sequence is CASSLTSGEQFF. The CDR3 DNA follows: TGCGCCAGCAGCTTGACCTCGGGTGAGCAGTTCTTC.

The rearrangement uses TRBV3-1 (or the pseudogene TRBV3-2) and TRBJ2-7; D is undetermined. CDR1 LGHDT and CDR2 YNNKEL come from the germline V gene (reference sequence). This CDR3 spans 13 amino acids. V was shortened by 1 base and J by 3 bases, with 7 bases between the two germline ends. CDR3 protein: CASSQVNSYEQYF. CDR3 coding DNA: TGTGCCAGCAGCCAAGTTAACAGCTACGAGCAGTACTTC.

The chain uses TRBV21-1 and TRBJ1-4; TRBD1 is the table's D call, not checked against the DNA. TRBV21-1 is classified as a pseudogene. The CDR3 loop spans 17 amino acids. DNA for the CDR3: TGTGCCAGCAGCCTATGGACAGGGACGGTAACTAATGAAAAACTGTTTTTT. Amino acid sequence: CASSLWTGTVTNEKLFF.

This chain joins TRBV2 and TRBJ2-4; 7 bases fit TRBD1. J was trimmed by 3 bases and V by 10 bases; bases with no gene match: 6. The CDR3 is 13 amino acids. Per germline, CDR1 SNHLY and CDR2 FYNNEI. Here the CDR3 reads CATTGAGKNIQYF. CDR3 nucleotides: TGTGCCACTACAGGGGCAGGCAAAAACATTCAGTACTTC.

DNA for the CDR3: TGTGCCAGCAGCCCCGGAGCCCAGATCCACGAGCAGTACTTC. This codes for CASSPGAQIHEQYF. V gene TRBV7-2 combines with J gene TRBJ2-7; D is unresolved. V was cut by 5 bases and J by 5 bases, with 16 bases left in between. The CDR3 totals 14 residues. Germline V CDR1 and CDR2: SGHTA, FQGNSA.

The chain couples TRBV5-1 to TRBJ2-7; weak D call: TRBD1 (5 bases). Germline V gene sequence: CDR1 SGHRS, CDR2 YFSETQ. The CDR3 runs 14 residues. Between the trimmed V and J ends, which lost 5 bases and 3 bases, there was a span of 15 bases. The CDR3 coding sequence is TGCGCCAGCAGTCCTACGCAGGGTTTCTACGAGCAGTACTTC. This codes for CASSPTQGFYEQYF.

The chain combines TRBV24-1 with TRBJ1-5, with TRBD1 as a possible D gene (5 bases). Per the germline V gene, CDR1 is KGHDR and CDR2 is SFDVKD. The CDR3 is made up of 16 amino acids. Trimming pared 4 bases from V and 2 bases from J, leaving 14 bases between. For the CDR3, the DNA is TGTGCCACCAGTGACTCTGACGTGGGGGGCAATCAGCCCCAGCATTTT. The encoded protein is CATSDSDVGGNQPQHF.

The genes are TRBV12-3 or TRBV12-4 and TRBJ2-7, with D perhaps given as TRBD1 or TRBD2 (5 bases each). The V and J ends lost 6 bases and 5 bases respectively, with 14 bases between them. The CDR3 runs to 13 residues. The CDR3 sequence: CASSRGLGNEQYF. The DNA for the CDR3 is TGTGCCAGCAGCCGGGGCCTAGGGAACGAGCAGTACTTC.

The gene calls are TRBV29-1 and TRBJ2-3; tentatively, D is TRBD1 (7 bases). V lost 2 bases and J lost 2, with 17 bases in between. Per germline, CDR1 SQVTM and CDR2 ANQGSEA. The CDR3 is 16 amino acids. CDR3 nucleotide sequence: TGCAGCGTTGAATGGGCGGGCAGGGGGGTCACAGATACGCAGTATTTT. Its translation is CSVEWAGRGVTDTQYF.

V usage is TRBV25-1 and J usage is TRBJ1-2; D possibly corresponds to TRBD1 (5 bases). There are 13 residues in the CDR3. Germline CDR1 MGHDK, CDR2 SYGVNS. The germline V and J ends were trimmed by 6 bases and 6 bases, with 14 bases remaining between them. In DNA form, the CDR3 reads TGTGCCAGCAGCAGGGCTGAGTGGGATGGCTACACCTTC. Amino acids: CASSRAEWDGYTF.

The V call is TRBV28, the J call TRBJ2-7; 7 bases line up with TRBD1. The length of the CDR3 is 14 residues. The ends lost 8 bases at V and 4 bases at J; junction bases unmatched: 11. Germline V gives CDR1 MDHEN, CDR2 SYDVKM. The CDR3 loop reads CASGQNRGVYEQYF. For the CDR3, the DNA is TGTGCCAGCGGACAAAACAGGGGAGTTTACGAGCAGTACTTC.

The sample holds one count of this clone. The J gene is TRBJ2-7, the V gene TRBV10-3; no reliable D call. The ends were cut back, 3 bases at V and 6 bases at J, with 9 bases in the middle. From germline, CDR1 is ENHRY and CDR2 SYGVKD. The CDR3 is 12 amino acids. CDR3 in amino acids: CAISDTLSEQYF. CDR3 coding DNA: TGTGCCATCAGTGATACCCTCTCCGAGCAGTACTTC.

The CDR3, as DNA: TGTGCCACCAGCGACCCGGGGACCTACAATGAGCAGTTCTTC. Translation: CATSDPGTYNEQFF. V and J are TRBV15 and TRBJ2-1, with D possibly matching TRBD2 (5 bases). The germline V gene has CDR1 LNHNV and CDR2 YYDKDF (reference sequence). The CDR3 is made up of 14 amino acids. V was pared by 5 bases and J by 2 bases, with 10 bases between.

This chain joins TRBV9 and TRBJ2-5, with 8 bases matching TRBD1. Trimming cost V 3 bases and J 4 bases; bases outside gene matches: 8. Germline-derived CDR1 and CDR2 are SGDLS and YYNGEE. CDR3 length: 15 amino acids. The CDR3 region is CASSEKTGAGETQYF. Written as DNA, the CDR3 is TGTGCCAGCAGCGAAAAGACAGGGGCAGGAGAGACCCAGTACTTC.